The clone carrying this T cell receptor (beta chain) was observed once. What it recognizes is unknown. These data originate in a study of T and B cells in COVID-19 patients. Study in general: Peripheral blood came from COVID-19 patients with active infection or after recovery. General study results and limits: Exclusive to the recovered cohort were roughly 2,000 TCR clusters, 30 to 40 of them with low generation probability.

Blood genomic DNA input for TRB amplification was about 250-550 ng. Multiplex PCR with BIOMED2 TRB-A/B primer pools amplified TRB rearrangements. In TCRdb, the multiplex PCR reads were re-called with MiXCR into one record per CDR3 protein. The sample lists over 5,500 distinct CDR3 sequences; more than 20% were seen once. The V gene's germline CDR1 is LNHDA and CDR2 SQIVND (reference sequence). The CDR3 covers 15 residues. Trimming cost V 6 bases and J 3 bases; bases outside gene matches: 6. The source of this sequence is a human donor who had recovered from COVID-19. Sequencing was done on a sample of blood. The J gene is TRBJ2-2, the V gene TRBV19, with 8 bases lining up with TRBD1. The CDR3 sequence: CASSQDRDHTGELFF. In DNA, the CDR3 is TGTGCCAGTAGCCAGGACAGGGACCACACCGGGGAGCTGTTTTTT.